Listed below are T cell receptor beta chains from one sample, sequenced in a study of blood T cell repertoires in COVID-19. Profiling relied on immunoSEQ multiplex PCR, and the TCRdb table lists in-frame clones only, not all of them. The repertoire has some 260,000 clones, about nine tenths of them found once; the top ten carry approximately 2%. The sequencing sample was made of PBMCs or T cells enriched from blood (not recorded which). These receptors were collected from a woman aged 18-29 years who had recovered from COVID-19. Each CDR3 is given with its conserved first and last residue.

CDR3aa	v_gene
CASSLLSGRGRSGANVLTF	TRBV7-9
CSVTGTGVSGANVLTF	TRBV29-1
CASSLLSRGHLTGAFF	TRBV7-9
CASSVENPHNQPQHF	TRBV5-1
CASSLEQSQEKLFF	TRBV7-9
CASTLVQGGRYTF	TRBV6-5
CASSQGRGVDEQFF	TRBV4-3
CASSQDTGFTGNTIYF	TRBV4-1
CASSVGGRVSTDTQYF	TRBV9
CASSEGGAVVYEQYF	TRBV6-1
CASSFTGLVGNEQFF	TRBV28
CASGLYTQFF	TRBV12-3/TRBV12-4
CASSLAGLANEQFF	TRBV5-1
CASSRQYDQPQHF	TRBV3-1/TRBV3-2
CASRLAGGPIEQFF	TRBV2
CASRPLTGTQETQYF	TRBV4-1
CASRGSGGPDSTDTQYF	TRBV2
CASSLGTEEKLFF	TRBV5-1
CASSHRALGRGATDTQYF	TRBV5-1
CASSFPTSGSYEQYF	TRBV28
CASSTLDSWEKLFF	TRBV6-2/TRBV6-3
CASTATGASGNTIYF	TRBV6-5
CASSPTAEMNTEAFF	TRBV18
CASREDRQYYGYTF	TRBV6-4
CASSLLGEDYEQYF	TRBV5-1
CASSLTRGNTEAFF	TRBV27
CASSLDLRGTQYF	TRBV7-8
CASSVAGGTDEQFF	TRBV9
CASSLSGNSYNEQFF	TRBV27
CASSAQGASGNTIYF	TRBV9
CASSVEQTSTDTQYF	TRBV9
CASSRPGQGSNEKLFF	TRBV18
CASSGRRGISPLHF	TRBV5-6
CASSQRGPDSYEQYF	TRBV4-1
CASSQGSGPSSYNEQFF	TRBV4-1
CASRFGTVQETQYF	TRBV6-6
CASSLWGLNTEAFF	TRBV5-4
CATYRGQKETQYF	TRBV5-1
CASRDSLDQPQHF	TRBV2
CASSDIYSSYNSPLHF	TRBV25-1
CSVPSAQIASGANVLTF	TRBV29-1
CASSPLMGLAGGEGYNEQFF	TRBV7-8
CSAVGYTF	TRBV20-1
CASSSTLRDRATEAFF	TRBV5-1
CASSLDRANYGYTF	TRBV5-4
CASSLGLDYGYTF	TRBV12-3/TRBV12-4
CASSNLRDRENSPLHF	TRBV19
CASSPVVQVVTEAFF	TRBV18
CASSLADRGLSGNQPQHF	TRBV28
CASSWGTGLLGDEQFF	TRBV13
CASSSRGWTEAFF	TRBV7-2
CASSLVGLAVGNIQYF	TRBV7-8